This is a list of T cell receptor beta chains from one sample in a study of early T cells in non-severe SARS-CoV-2 infection. TCRdb re-derived calls from the 5' RACE reads in MiXCR, one entry per CDR3 protein. Of 50,000 to 55,000 distinct CDR3 sequences in the sample, roughly 9.3% are singletons; the top ten hold under 15%. The sequenced material came from whole blood. All receptors come from an adult who was a healthcare worker with PCR-confirmed SARS-CoV-2 infection or an uninfected control (not recorded which). CDR3s include the opening cysteine and the closing phenylalanine or tryptophan. Each record gives: D gene, V gene, clone size, J gene, CDR3 DNA, CDR3 protein. A D gene is named only where the DNA matches it firmly. A row's size may be missing; if present it is once, few, many or a size class.

-,TRBV29-1,-,TRBJ1-1,TGCAGCGTTGAAGGCCGGGAGAACACTGAAGCTTTCTTT,CSVEGRENTEAFF
TRBD2,TRBV12-3/TRBV12-4,-,TRBJ2-5,TGTGCCAGCAGCAAAGGGACTAGCGGACGCGGGGCCCAGTACTTC,CASSKGTSGRGAQYF
-,TRBV6-2/TRBV6-3,many,TRBJ2-1,TGTGCCAGCAGTGACAGATTCCATGAGCAGTTCTTC,CASSDRFHEQFF
TRBD1,TRBV27,few,TRBJ2-3,TGTGCCAGCAGTTTAGGGGACAGAGAAACGCAGTATTTT,CASSLGDRETQYF
-,TRBV27,-,TRBJ2-2,TGTGCCAGCAGTTTTGAGGGACCGCGTGGCACCGGGGAGCTGTTTTTT,CASSFEGPRGTGELFF
-,TRBV4-2,many,TRBJ1-6,TGTGCCAGCAGCCAAGTTTCGGGAAATTCACCCCTCCACTTT,CASSQVSGNSPLHF
-,TRBV7-2,many,TRBJ2-7,TGTGCCAGCAGCTCGTATCTGGACTACGAGCAGTACTTC,CASSSYLDYEQYF
-,TRBV7-6,medium-sized,TRBJ2-5,TGTGCCAGCAGGAGGACGGCGAAGGGCCAAGAGACCCAGTACTTC,CASRRTAKGQETQYF
TRBD1,TRBV4-2,few,TRBJ1-1,TGTGCCAGCAGCCTTACGGACAGGGTGAACACTGAAGCTTTCTTT,CASSLTDRVNTEAFF
-,TRBV12-3/TRBV12-4,many,TRBJ1-1,TGTGCCAGCAGTTCGCAGGGGTGGGCCACTGAAGCTTTCTTT,CASSSQGWATEAFF
TRBD1,TRBV29-1,many,TRBJ2-1,TGCAGCGTTGGGGACAGGGGGCCGGATGAGCAGTTCTTC,CSVGDRGPDEQFF
-,TRBV7-9,-,TRBJ2-7,TGTGCCAGCAGCCCCCCTTTTAGATTAGGCCCCTACGAGCAGTACTTC,CASSPPFRLGPYEQYF
-,TRBV7-2,-,TRBJ1-4,TGTGCCAGCGGCCGGGACACAGCCCATGGAAAACTGTTTTTT,CASGRDTAHGKLFF
TRBD1,TRBV28,many,TRBJ1-5,TGTGCCAGCACCCCAGGGGGAAGAAATCAGCCCCAGCATTTT,CASTPGGRNQPQHF
-,TRBV19,few,TRBJ2-1,TGTGCCAGTAGTATAGATCGGCGTAATGAGCAGTTCTTC,CASSIDRRNEQFF
TRBD1,TRBV5-1,many,TRBJ1-1,TGCGCCAGCAGCGAGACAGGGTACACTGAAGCTTTCTTT,CASSETGYTEAFF
-,TRBV7-2,few,TRBJ2-1,TGTGCCAGCAGCTTAGGGGGAGGCAATGAGCAGTTCTTC,CASSLGGGNEQFF
-,TRBV2,few,TRBJ2-5,TGTGCCAGCAGCGCGACGTACACGCTCCAAGAGACCCAGTACTTC,CASSATYTLQETQYF
TRBD1,TRBV7-2,many,TRBJ1-5,TGTGCCAGCAGCCCAGGGGGGGCGAGGAGCAATCAGCCCCAGCATTTT,CASSPGGARSNQPQHF
TRBD1,TRBV28,few,TRBJ1-2,TGTGCCAGCAGTTCCCCGGGACAGGAGAACTATGGCTACACCTTC,CASSSPGQENYGYTF
-,TRBV6-5,many,TRBJ2-7,TGTGCCAGCAGTTATAACAGGAACTACGAGCAGTACTTC,CASSYNRNYEQYF
-,TRBV7-9,many,TRBJ2-5,TGTGCCAGCAGCCCGGGGGCAGGGGTGACCCAAGAGACCCAGTACTTC,CASSPGAGVTQETQYF
-,TRBV2,-,TRBJ2-7,TGTGTCAGCACCCCCGCACGGGGGTCCGAGCAGTACTTC,CVSTPARGSEQYF
TRBD2,TRBV3-1,-,TRBJ2-7,TGTGCCAGCAGCCAAGGAGCCCTCGGGACTAGCGGAACCTACGAGCAGTACTTC,CASSQGALGTSGTYEQYF
TRBD2,TRBV20-1,few,TRBJ2-7,TGCAGTGCCCAGAGGGAGCGGGAGGGCCCCGAGCAGTACTTC,CSAQREREGPEQYF
-,TRBV4-1,few,TRBJ2-7,TGCGCCAGCAGCCAATCCCCCGCCAGGGCAGGATCCTACGAGCAGTACTTC,CASSQSPARAGSYEQYF
-,TRBV20-1,many,TRBJ2-7,TGCAGTGCTAGAGCTTTCGGGACCAGCTCCTACGAGCAGTACTTC,CSARAFGTSSYEQYF
-,TRBV29-1,-,TRBJ2-3,TGCAGCGCATCCTGGAGGGTGAGGGACCTCACAGATACGCAGTATTTT,CSASWRVRDLTDTQYF
-,TRBV14,many,TRBJ1-1,TGTGCCAGCAGCCAAGGAACAGCCCGGAACACTGAAGCTTTCTTT,CASSQGTARNTEAFF
TRBD2,TRBV7-2,many,TRBJ2-2,TGTGCCAGCAGCTTAGGGACTAGCGGGAGATTGCGCACCGGGGAGCTGTTTTTT,CASSLGTSGRLRTGELFF
-,TRBV10-2,many,TRBJ2-1,TGCGCCAGCAGTGTGGGGTGGGGCAGGGAGGTCCCGAATGAGCAGTTCTTC,CASSVGWGREVPNEQFF
TRBD1,TRBV4-1,few,TRBJ2-1,TGCGCCAGCAGCCAGGGACAGGGTTCCAGCAATGAGCAGTTCTTC,CASSQGQGSSNEQFF
-,TRBV5-1,few,TRBJ2-1,TGCGCCAGCAGCTTGGGGCAGTACAATGAGCAGTTCTTC,CASSLGQYNEQFF
TRBD2,TRBV28,-,TRBJ2-1,TGTGCCAGCAGCCAAGGACTAGCGGGAGCTCATACGTTCTTC,CASSQGLAGAHTFF
TRBD2,TRBV5-1,many,TRBJ2-5,TGCGCCAGCAGATCCGGGACTAGCGCTCAAGAGACCCAGTACTTC,CASRSGTSAQETQYF
-,TRBV28,many,TRBJ2-2,TGTGCCAGCACCCACTGGAAAAACACCGGGGAGCTGTTTTTT,CASTHWKNTGELFF
TRBD2,TRBV29-1,many,TRBJ2-7,TGCAGCGTTGTTCTAGCGGGAGCGTCCTACGAGCAGTACTTC,CSVVLAGASYEQYF
TRBD1,TRBV9,few,TRBJ2-2,TGTGCCAGCAGCGTAGGTAGGACAGGGGCGGCCGGGGAGCTGTTTTTT,CASSVGRTGAAGELFF
TRBD1,TRBV28,many,TRBJ2-5,TGTGCCAGCAGTTTATCGCCGGGGGACAGGGGGCGGGAGGAGACCCAGTACTTC,CASSLSPGDRGREETQYF
-,TRBV19,-,TRBJ2-7,TGTGCCAGTAGTGGTCCATCCGGAACACTATCCTACGAGCAGTACTTC,CASSGPSGTLSYEQYF
-,TRBV7-2,-,TRBJ1-2,TGTGCCAGCAGCTTTGACAGCGCTAACTATGGCTACACCTTC,CASSFDSANYGYTF
-,TRBV28,many,TRBJ2-2,TGTGCCAGCAGTTCGATCGGACTAGGGGGCACCGGGGAGCTGTTTTTT,CASSSIGLGGTGELFF
-,TRBV10-2,many,TRBJ2-1,TGCGCCAGCAGCGGGACAGCGGGAGTCGGGAATGAGCAGTTCTTC,CASSGTAGVGNEQFF
-,TRBV7-2,many,TRBJ2-1,TGTGCCAGCAGCTTGACTAGCTCCTACAATGAGCAGTTCTTC,CASSLTSSYNEQFF
TRBD1,TRBV2,medium-sized,TRBJ2-1,TGTGCCAGCAGGGAGACCAGGGGGCCCCGATACAATGAGCAGTTCTTC,CASRETRGPRYNEQFF
-,TRBV7-3,-,TRBJ2-1,TGTGCCAGCAGCATGAGCGCCTACAATGAGCAGTTCTTC,CASSMSAYNEQFF
-,TRBV20-1,few,TRBJ2-1,TGCAGTGCCAAACCGGGACTCGTGGCGGGGGAGCAGTTCTTC,CSAKPGLVAGEQFF
-,TRBV7-9,few,TRBJ2-4,TGTGCCAGCAGCTTTGGCAGCAAAAACATTCAGTACTTC,CASSFGSKNIQYF
-,TRBV10-3,-,TRBJ2-2,TGTGCCATCAGTCGGGACCGAGAAACCGGGGAGCTGTTTTTT,CAISRDRETGELFF
TRBD2,TRBV20-1,few,TRBJ2-1,TGCAGTGCCTATACTAGCGGGACCTACAATGAGCAGTTCTTC,CSAYTSGTYNEQFF
TRBD1,TRBV2,few,TRBJ2-2,TGTGCCAGCAGACAGGGGTTACCCTCGGGCGGGGAGCTGTTTTTT,CASRQGLPSGGELFF
TRBD1,TRBV12-3/TRBV12-4,few,TRBJ1-2,TGTGCCAGCAGTTGGGACGGACAGGGTAACTATGGCTACACCTTC,CASSWDGQGNYGYTF
TRBD2,TRBV4-3,many,TRBJ2-1,TGCGCCAGCAGCCAAGAAGAGCTTGGGGGGAGGGCCTACAATGAGCAGTTCTTC,CASSQEELGGRAYNEQFF
TRBD2,TRBV29-1,many,TRBJ2-3,TGCAGCGTTGGGTTCGGGGGGGGCCTAGGCACAGATACGCAGTATTTT,CSVGFGGGLGTDTQYF
-,TRBV29-1,many,TRBJ2-5,TGCAGCGCCGGGGGGCTAGGCGAGACCCAGTACTTC,CSAGGLGETQYF
-,TRBV10-3,-,TRBJ2-1,TGTGCCATCGGGCTAGCCGGGAATGAGCAGTTCTTC,CAIGLAGNEQFF
-,TRBV27,many,TRBJ2-1,TGTGCCAGCAGGATTTTTAGCGGTAGCTCCTACAATGAGCAGTTCTTC,CASRIFSGSSYNEQFF